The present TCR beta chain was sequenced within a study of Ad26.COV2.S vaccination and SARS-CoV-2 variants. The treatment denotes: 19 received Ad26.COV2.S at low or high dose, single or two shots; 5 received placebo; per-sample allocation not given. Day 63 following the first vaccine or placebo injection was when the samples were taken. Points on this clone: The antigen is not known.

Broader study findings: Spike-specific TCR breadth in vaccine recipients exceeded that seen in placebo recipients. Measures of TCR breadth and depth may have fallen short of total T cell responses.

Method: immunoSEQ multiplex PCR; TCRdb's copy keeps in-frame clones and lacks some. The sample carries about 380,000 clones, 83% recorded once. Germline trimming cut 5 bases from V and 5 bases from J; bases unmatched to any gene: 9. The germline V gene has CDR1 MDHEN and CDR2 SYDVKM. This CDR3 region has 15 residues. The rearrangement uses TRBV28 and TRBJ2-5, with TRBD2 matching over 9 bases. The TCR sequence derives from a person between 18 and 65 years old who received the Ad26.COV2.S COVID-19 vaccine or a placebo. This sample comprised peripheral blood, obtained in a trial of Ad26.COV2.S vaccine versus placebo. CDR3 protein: CASSARGGRVETQYF. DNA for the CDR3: TGTGCCAGCAGTGCGCGGGGGGGAAGGGTCGAGACCCAGTACTTC.